This T cell receptor beta chain was retrieved from a study of tumor and adjacent non-tumor tissue in lung cancer. On the study more broadly: Patients comprised about eleven adenocarcinoma, a couple of squamous cell carcinoma and 1 small cell lung cancer.

As to this clonotype: A read error may produce the germline difference seen at one junction end.

A modified ARM-PCR protocol with three rounds of nested PCR amplified TCRbeta. In TCRdb, the multiplex PCR reads were re-called with MiXCR into one record per CDR3 protein. Of 81,000 or so distinct CDR3 sequences detected, approximately 80% appear once; the ten largest clones hold 40% to 65%. The template was RNA from unsorted bulk tissue. The normal lung tissue was taken more than 3 cm from the tumor edge. The germline CDR1 and CDR2 sequences are LGHNA and YNFKEQ. There are 14 residues in the CDR3. Material for sequencing was distant non-tumor lung tissue. The clonotype originates from a man aged 55 to 69 with non-small cell lung cancer. The chain couples TRBV4-2 to TRBJ2-1; D may be TRBD1 (6 bases). The CDR3 nucleotides are TGTGCCAGCAGCGAAGACTATGGGGGCTATGAGCAGTTTTTC. This sequence encodes CASSEDYGGYEQFF.